The T cell receptor beta chain described here comes from a study of immune heterogeneity within non-small cell lung tumors. By frequency in the sample, this clonotype is medium-sized. The CDR3 is 11 residues long. The germline CDR1 and CDR2 sequences are GTSNPN and SVGIG (reference sequence). The junction had 0 bases not matched to a gene; V was cut back by 5 bases and J by 4 bases. The authors used about 540 ng of bulk tumor genomic DNA per sample as template. Several biopsies per primary tumor were taken during surgery, spaced as far apart as possible. Each patient presented with untreated, newly diagnosed non-small cell lung cancer and received curative surgery. For the TCR beta CDR3, multiplex PCR with 32 V and 13 J primers performed the amplification. TCRdb ran MiXCR on the multiplex PCR reads and lists one entry per CDR3 protein. The table has roughly 5,400 distinct CDR3 sequences, roughly 23% seen once.

This chain joins TRBV30 and TRBJ2-7; 9 nucleotides match TRBD1. The TCR was taken from a man aged 55 to 69 with non-small cell lung cancer. The sample was lung tumor tissue. The CDR3 coding sequence is TGTGCCTGGGACAGGGGGTACGAGCAGTACTTC. Protein: CAWDRGYEQYF.